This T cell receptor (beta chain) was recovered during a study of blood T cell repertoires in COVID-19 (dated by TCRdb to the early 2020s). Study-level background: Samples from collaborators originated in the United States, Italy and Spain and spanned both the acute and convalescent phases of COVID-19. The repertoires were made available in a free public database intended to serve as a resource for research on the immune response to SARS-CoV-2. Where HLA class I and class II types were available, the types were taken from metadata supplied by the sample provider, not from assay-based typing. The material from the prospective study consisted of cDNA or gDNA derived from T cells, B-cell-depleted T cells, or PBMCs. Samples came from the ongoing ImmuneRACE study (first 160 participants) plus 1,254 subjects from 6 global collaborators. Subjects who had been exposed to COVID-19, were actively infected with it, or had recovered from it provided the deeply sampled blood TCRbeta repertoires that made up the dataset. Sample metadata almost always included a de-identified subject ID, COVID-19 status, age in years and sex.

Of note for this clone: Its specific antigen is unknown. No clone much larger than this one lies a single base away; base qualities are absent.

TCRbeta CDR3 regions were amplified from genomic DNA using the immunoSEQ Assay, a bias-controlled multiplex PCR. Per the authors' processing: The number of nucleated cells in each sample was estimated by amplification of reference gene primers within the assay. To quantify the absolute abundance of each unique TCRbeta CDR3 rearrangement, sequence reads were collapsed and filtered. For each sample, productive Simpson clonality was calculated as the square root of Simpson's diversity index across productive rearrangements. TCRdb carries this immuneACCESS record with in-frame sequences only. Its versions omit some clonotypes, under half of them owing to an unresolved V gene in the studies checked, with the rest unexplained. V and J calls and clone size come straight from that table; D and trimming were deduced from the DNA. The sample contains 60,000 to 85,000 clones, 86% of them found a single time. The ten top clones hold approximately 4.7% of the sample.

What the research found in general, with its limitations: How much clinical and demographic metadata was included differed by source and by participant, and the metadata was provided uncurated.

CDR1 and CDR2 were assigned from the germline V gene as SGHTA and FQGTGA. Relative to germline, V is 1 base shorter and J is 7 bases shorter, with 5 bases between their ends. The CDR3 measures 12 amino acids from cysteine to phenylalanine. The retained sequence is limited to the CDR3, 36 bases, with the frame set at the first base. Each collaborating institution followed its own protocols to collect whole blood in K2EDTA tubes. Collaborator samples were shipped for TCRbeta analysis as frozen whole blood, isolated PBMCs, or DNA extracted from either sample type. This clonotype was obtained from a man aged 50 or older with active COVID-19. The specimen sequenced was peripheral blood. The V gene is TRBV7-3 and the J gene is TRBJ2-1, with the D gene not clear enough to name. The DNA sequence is TGTGCCAGCAGCTTAAAGAGGAATGAGCAGTTCTTC. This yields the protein CASSLKRNEQFF.